The clone carrying this T cell receptor beta chain was found a few times. This sample was included in a study of blood T cells in healthy people across ages. Primed by a sample-barcoded 5' primer and a J-beta primer mix, a second PCR proceeded for roughly 6 to 12 cycles. One entry per CDR3 protein, called by TCRdb with MiXCR from the 5' RACE reads. The sample has 800,000 or so distinct CDR3 sequences, 25% seen once. This CDR3 is 14 amino acids long. The germline V and J ends were trimmed by 3 bases and 3 bases, with 8 bases remaining between them. CDR1 SEHNR and CDR2 FQNEAQ come from the germline V gene (reference sequence). These records were also assigned to another study, of T cells of mothers and their children.

The chain carries TRBV7-9 and TRBJ1-4, with no clear D. Sequenced: blood. This receptor was taken from a boy aged 10-17 years in good health. The CDR3 loop reads CASSFTTPNEKLFF. Here the CDR3 DNA reads TGTGCCAGCAGCTTTACGACCCCTAATGAAAAACTGTTTTTT.